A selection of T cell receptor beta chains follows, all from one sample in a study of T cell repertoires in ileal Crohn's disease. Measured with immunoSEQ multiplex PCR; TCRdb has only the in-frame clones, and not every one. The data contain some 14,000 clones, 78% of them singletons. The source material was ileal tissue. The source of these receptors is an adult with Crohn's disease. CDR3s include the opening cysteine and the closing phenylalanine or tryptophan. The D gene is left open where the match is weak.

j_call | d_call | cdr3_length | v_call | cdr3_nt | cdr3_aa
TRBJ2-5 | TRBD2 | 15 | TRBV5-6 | TGTGCCAGCAGCAAAAAACTAGCGGGGGGTGAGACCCAGTACTTC | CASSKKLAGGETQYF
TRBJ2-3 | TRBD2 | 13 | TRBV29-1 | TGCAGCGCGTGGGGACTAGCGACAGATACGCAGTATTTT | CSAWGLATDTQYF
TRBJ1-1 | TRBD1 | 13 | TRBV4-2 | TGTGCCAGCAGCCGGGACAGCTACACTGAAGCTTTCTTT | CASSRDSYTEAFF
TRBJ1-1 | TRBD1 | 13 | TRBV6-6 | TGTGCCAGCAGTTATCTGGGACAGGGGCAAGCTTTCTTT | CASSYLGQGQAFF
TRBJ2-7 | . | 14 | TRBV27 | TGTGCCAGCAGTTTATTTGGGCGTCGGTACGAGCAGTACTTC | CASSLFGRRYEQYF
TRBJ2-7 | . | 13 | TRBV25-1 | TGTGCCAGCGCCCGGGACACTTCCTACGAGCAGTACTTC | CASARDTSYEQYF
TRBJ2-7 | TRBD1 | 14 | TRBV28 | TGTGCCAGCGCCGCCCCGGGACAGGCCTACGAGCAGTACTTC | CASAAPGQAYEQYF
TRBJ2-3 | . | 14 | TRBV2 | TGTGCCAGCAGTGGGGGGGGCGGTTCAGATACGCAGTATTTT | CASSGGGGSDTQYF
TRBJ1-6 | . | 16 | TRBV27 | TGTGCCAGCAGTCTACAGGGAGTATCTTATAATTCACCCCTCCACTTT | CASSLQGVSYNSPLHF
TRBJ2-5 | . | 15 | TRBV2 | TGTGCCAGCAGTGATTCTGGGGTCCGGGAGGAGACCCAGTACTTC | CASSDSGVREETQYF
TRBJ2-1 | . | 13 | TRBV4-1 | TGCGCCAGCAGCCAAGATTTGGGGGCCAGGCCGTTCTTC | CASSQDLGARPFF